Sequencing of this T cell receptor (beta chain) was carried out in a study of T cells in Graves' hyperthyroidism and ophthalmopathy. Background on the study: Peripheral blood sampling occurred at initial diagnosis, before any treatment.

This clonotype occurred a few times. Researchers amplified the TCR beta CDR3 regions from RNA transcripts. A first-round RT-PCR of the TCR CDR3 used the HTBI primer set. TCRdb processed the multiplex PCR reads anew with MiXCR; each CDR3 protein has one entry. Of 300,000 to 450,000 distinct CDR3 sequences in the sample, around 20% were seen once. PBMCs stemmed from less than 13 ml fresh peripheral blood. Sequencing used blood. This clonotype was obtained from a man aged 18 to 30 with Graves' ophthalmopathy.

For the CDR3, the DNA is TGCAGCGTTCCGGGACAGGGCCCCTACGAGCAGTACTTC. Translating gives CSVPGQGPYEQYF. The V gene is TRBV29-1, the J gene TRBJ2-7, with 9 bases that match TRBD1. Unmatched junction bases numbered 4, after V lost 5 bases and J lost 2 bases. The length of the CDR3 is 13 residues. Germline V CDR1 and CDR2: SQVTM, ANQGSEA.